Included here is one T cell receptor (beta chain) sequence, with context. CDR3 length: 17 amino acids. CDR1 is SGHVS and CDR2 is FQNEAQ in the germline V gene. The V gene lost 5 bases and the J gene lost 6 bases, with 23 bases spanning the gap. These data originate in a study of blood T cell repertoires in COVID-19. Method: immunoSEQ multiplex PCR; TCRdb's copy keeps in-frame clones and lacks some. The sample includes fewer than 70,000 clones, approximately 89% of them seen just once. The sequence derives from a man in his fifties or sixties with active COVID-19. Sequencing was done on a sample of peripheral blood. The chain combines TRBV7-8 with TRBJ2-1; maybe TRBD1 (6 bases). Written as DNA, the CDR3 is TGTGCCAGCAGCCAAAGACAGGTCCCTTTAACACCCAATGAGCAGTTCTTC. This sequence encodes CASSQRQVPLTPNEQFF.